This is a list of T cell receptor beta chains from one sample in a study of cytomegalovirus exposure and HLA in healthy donors. TCRdb's copy holds only in-frame clones and misses some; the assay was immunoSEQ multiplex PCR. The repertoire holds roughly 150,000 clones, with about three quarters as singletons. The sequencing input was PBMCs. These receptors originate from a man aged 25 to 45 in good health and CMV-seropositive. Each CDR3 is given with its conserved first and last residue.

cdr3_length j_call v_call cdr3_aa
15 TRBJ1-1 TRBV7-9 CASSPSDSLNTEAFF
12 TRBJ1-1 TRBV30 CAWSAWQAEAFF
15 TRBJ1-1 TRBV18 CASSPQGLLNTEAFF
19 TRBJ2-5 TRBV27 CASSERGTGRVLIGETQYF
15 TRBJ2-7 TRBV5-8 CASSLGQGWLYEQYF
16 TRBJ1-5 TRBV2 CASSEVGVYSNQPQHF
14 TRBJ1-5 TRBV18 CASSPGQVNQPQHF
14 TRBJ2-7 TRBV6-6 CASTPGWSSYEQYF
14 TRBJ2-7 TRBV28 CASAEDRDGYEQYF
15 TRBJ2-1 TRBV28 CASSSPRLAVNEQFF
17 TRBJ2-3 TRBV5-4 CASSYLHQGEGTDTQYF
16 TRBJ2-3 TRBV10-3 CAIKGIASGSTDTQYF
15 TRBJ2-7 TRBV2 CASSAFTGEIYEQYF
15 TRBJ1-4 TRBV16 CASSPQGATNEKLFF
15 TRBJ2-1 TRBV7-9 CASSPGTFLWDEQFF
13 TRBJ2-7 TRBV19 CASSEQGGYEQYF
15 TRBJ2-5 TRBV11-3 CASSLSGSPTETQYF
12 TRBJ1-2 TRBV28 CASQDRVGGYTF
13 TRBJ2-7 TRBV27 CASSLGSAYEQYF
14 TRBJ1-5 TRBV28 CASIEGGGNQPQHF
15 TRBJ2-3 TRBV6-1 CASTHQGLSTDTQYF
13 TRBJ1-2 TRBV27 CASSPPDRGGYTF
14 TRBJ1-1 TRBV11-2 CASSWAGGDTEAFF
15 TRBJ2-1 TRBV7-3 CASSLGEGPYNEQFF
16 TRBJ2-2 TRBV19 CASSIREGRGIGELFF
18 TRBJ2-2 TRBV18 CASWPEGLADTNTGELFF
16 TRBJ2-7 TRBV5-1 CASSFDGSGSPYEQYF
19 TRBJ2-1 TRBV18 CASSRVGSLAAPTYNEQFF
13 TRBJ1-1 TRBV6-5 CASNGLMNTEAFF
15 TRBJ2-7 TRBV5-4 CASSLGGQFSYEQYF
14 TRBJ1-4 TRBV10-3 CAIRSGLSGEKLFF
18 TRBJ1-5 TRBV6-4 CASSDSYSRHLSNQPQHF
16 TRBJ2-5 TRBV7-9 CSSSFWTSGHQETQYF